Shown below are 28 T cell receptor beta chains from a single sample sequenced in a study of blood T cells in healthy people across ages. Combining a sample-barcoded 5' primer with a J-beta primer mix, a second PCR ran for 7 to 11 cycles. TCRdb reanalysed the 5' RACE reads using MiXCR and keeps one entry per CDR3 protein. The table lists 540,000 or so distinct CDR3 sequences, 24% of them singletons. These records were also assigned to another study, of T cells of mothers and their children.

Sequenced: blood. The receptors derive from a boy between 5 and 17 years old in good health.

This clonotype was seen ten or more times. The rearrangement links TRBV9 to TRBJ2-1, with TRBD2 matching 7 bases. The CDR3 spans 17 residues. Germline assignment: CDR1 SGDLS and CDR2 YYNGEE. With V trimmed by 0 bases and J by 6 bases, 12 bases remained unmatched. CDR3 sequence reads: CASSVDVVAGVGNEQFF. CDR3 DNA: TGTGCCAGCAGCGTAGATGTCGTCGCGGGAGTTGGCAATGAGCAGTTCTTC.

This chain uses TRBV4-1 with TRBJ2-1; 11 positions match TRBD2. There are 16 residues in the CDR3. Germline CDR1 reads MGHRA; CDR2 reads YSYEKL. Losses at the gene ends were 2 bases for V and 2 bases for J; bases not matched to a gene: 2. CDR3 sequence (DNA): TGCGCCAGCAGCCAACTTAGCGGGAGGGCCTACAATGAGCAGTTCTTC. This codes for CASSQLSGRAYNEQFF.

The J gene is TRBJ2-2, the V gene TRBV5-1; 9 bases are shared with TRBD1. The germline V gene has CDR1 SGHRS and CDR2 YFSETQ. The length of the CDR3 is 16 residues. The V and J ends lost 2 bases and 5 bases, in that order; junction bases with no gene match: 7. CDR3 in amino acids: CASSLRTGEGTGELFF. The CDR3 DNA reads TGCGCCAGCAGCTTAAGGACAGGGGAGGGGACCGGGGAGCTGTTTTTT. The full variable domain, with the rest looked up from reference TRBV5-1 and TRBJ2-2, is KAGVTQTPRYLIKTRGQQVTLSCSPISGHRSVSWYQQTPGQGLQFLFEYFSETQRNKGNFPGRFSGRQFSNSRSEMNVSTLELGDSALYLCASSLRTGEGTGELFFGEGSRLTVL.

This rearrangement joins TRBV5-1 to TRBJ1-1; possible D gene TRBD1, 6 bases. This CDR3 region has 16 residues. Per germline, CDR1 SGHRS and CDR2 YFSETQ. Trimming left V 0 bases short and J 1 base short, with 13 bases between. The CDR3 protein is CASSLGQGRANTEAFF. CDR3 nucleotides: TGCGCCAGCAGCTTGGGGCAGGGGAGGGCGAACACTGAAGCTTTCTTT.

The rearrangement links TRBV4-3 to TRBJ1-2; TRBD1 agrees at 7 bases. V dropped 1 base and J dropped 4; count of bases not matched to a gene: 6. Germline V gives CDR1 LGHNA, CDR2 YSLEER. The CDR3 totals 15 residues. CDR3 bases: TGCGCCAGCAGCCAAGGTCCTACAGGGGCCTATGGCTACACCTTC. This codes for CASSQGPTGAYGYTF.

The gene calls are TRBV20-1 and TRBJ1-1; perhaps TRBD1 as D (5 bases). Germline CDR1 is DFQATT and CDR2 is SNEGSKA (reference sequence). V was trimmed by 0 bases and J by 11 bases, leaving 25 bases between them. This CDR3 spans 16 amino acids. CDR3 sequence: CSARDRRGGIRSGAFF. For the CDR3, the DNA is TGCAGTGCTAGAGATCGGAGGGGCGGGATACGGTCGGGGGCTTTCTTT.

This clonotype has just one count. The chain couples TRBV29-1 to TRBJ2-3, with 9 nucleotides matching TRBD2. CDR1 is SQVTM, CDR2 ANQGSEA, per germline. Unmatched junction bases numbered 13, after V lost 4 bases and J lost 2 bases. This CDR3 region has 17 residues. The CDR3 is CSVGGVSTSGFTDTQYF. In DNA, the CDR3 is TGCAGCGTTGGGGGGGTCTCGACTAGCGGATTCACAGATACGCAGTATTTT.

The chain combines TRBV4-3 with TRBJ1-5; TRBD1 is a possible D gene (5 bases). CDR1 and CDR2 (germline): LGHNA, YSLEER. V was clipped by 0 bases and J by 5 bases, with 11 bases between them. This CDR3 has 15 residues. CDR3 region: CASSQDRAGHQPQHF. The CDR3 bases are TGCGCCAGCAGCCAAGATCGGGCGGGACATCAGCCCCAGCATTTT.

The chain employs TRBV4-2 and TRBJ2-1, with D possibly TRBD2 on 6 matching bases. Germline CDR1 reads LGHNA; CDR2 reads YNFKEQ. The CDR3 sequence is 14 residues long. Trimming took off 3 bases at V and 5 bases at J, with 11 bases between the two ends. The CDR3 bases are TGTGCCAGCAGCCAGACTACGGGAGACAATGAGCAGTTCTTC. This codes for CASSQTTGDNEQFF.

The chain joins TRBV20-1 to TRBJ2-1, with D tentatively TRBD2 (5 bases). The length of the CDR3 is 11 residues. Germline V gene data show CDR1 as DFQATT and CDR2 as SNEGSKA (reference sequence). Trimming cost V 7 bases and J 5 bases, with 9 bases left between them. CDR3 sequence (DNA): TGCAGTGTTAGCGAAAACAATGAGCAGTTCTTC. Residues: CSVSENNEQFF.

The chain recombines TRBV6-2 or TRBV6-3 with TRBJ2-5, with 8 positions matching TRBD1. Trimming removed 8 bases from V and 7 bases from J; junction bases left unmatched: 6. Looked up from germline, CDR1 is MNHEY and CDR2 is SVGEGT. CDR3 length equals 12 residues. As DNA, the CDR3 is TGTGCCAGCGGACAGGGTGTAGGGACCCAGTACTTC. This gives the protein CASGQGVGTQYF.

There are a few counts of this clonotype. The chain couples TRBV12-3 or TRBV12-4 to TRBJ1-4; D remains unclear. V lost 3 bases to trimming and J lost 3 bases, with 8 bases between them. The CDR3 is 14 amino acids. The CDR3: CASSFRGSNEKLFF. For the CDR3, the DNA is TGTGCCAGCAGTTTCCGGGGTTCTAATGAAAAACTGTTTTTT.

The V gene is TRBV12-3 or TRBV12-4, the J gene TRBJ1-1, with D perhaps TRBD1 (5 bases). This CDR3 contains 13 residues. Trimming shortened V by 3 bases and J by 10 bases, and 15 bases separated the two germline ends. This CDR3 is CASSFGAGSVAFF. DNA for the CDR3: TGTGCCAGCAGTTTTGGGGCTGGTAGCGTAGCTTTCTTT.

This clonotype was counted between two and nine times. This chain joins TRBV20-1 and TRBJ2-3; possibly TRBD2 for D (5 bases). The V end was cut by 6 bases, the J end by 2 bases, with 9 bases between. CDR3 length: 12 amino acids. Germline assignment: CDR1 DFQATT and CDR2 SNEGSKA (reference sequence). The CDR3 spells CSAVTTTDTQYF. The CDR3 coding sequence is TGCAGTGCCGTGACTACCACAGATACGCAGTATTTT.

V usage is TRBV5-1 and J usage is TRBJ2-3, with TRBD1 as a possible D gene (5 bases). V lost 0 bases, J lost 4 bases, and 15 bases lay in between. Germline V gene data show CDR1 as SGHRS and CDR2 as YFSETQ. The CDR3 runs 16 residues. This chain's CDR3 is CASSLESQGIADTQYF. In DNA form, the CDR3 reads TGCGCCAGCAGCTTGGAGTCGCAGGGTATCGCAGATACGCAGTATTTT.

This rearrangement joins TRBV19 to TRBJ2-1; TRBD2 agrees at 8 bases. The germline gives CDR1 LNHDA, CDR2 SQIVND (reference sequence). The CDR3 contains 16 residues. V gave up 6 bases and J gave up 0 bases; unmatched junction bases: 7. In DNA form, the CDR3 reads TGTGCCAGTAGCCTCGGGGGGGGAGTCTCCTACAATGAGCAGTTCTTC. Translation gives CASSLGGGVSYNEQFF. The full variable domain, with the rest looked up from reference TRBV19 and TRBJ2-1, is DGGITQSPKYLFRKEGQNVTLSCEQNLNHDAMYWYRQDPGQGLRLIYYSQIVNDFQKGDIAEGYSVSREKKESFPLTVTSAQKNPTAFYLCASSLGGGVSYNEQFFGPGTRLTVL.

This sequence joins TRBV11-1 and TRBJ1-6, with D unresolved. This CDR3 spans 15 amino acids. Trimming stripped 5 bases from V and 2 bases from J, with 10 bases between. Germline V CDR1 and CDR2: SGHAT, FQDESV (reference sequence). CDR3: CASSATATYNSPLHF. DNA for the CDR3: TGTGCCAGCAGCGCAACGGCAACCTATAATTCACCCCTCCACTTT.

The CDR3 protein is CASSSHEGIEQPQHF. Here the CDR3 DNA reads TGTGCCAGCAGCTCCCACGAGGGGATCGAACAGCCCCAGCATTTT. The chain recombines TRBV7-9 with TRBJ1-5; D might be TRBD1 (5 bases). Trimming cost V 4 bases and J 7 bases, with 17 bases left between them. The length of the CDR3 is 15 residues. Germline lookup yields CDR1 SEHNR and CDR2 FQNEAQ (reference sequence).

The rearrangement links TRBV7-9 to TRBJ2-5, with D possibly matching TRBD1 (6 bases). The CDR3 covers 13 residues. CDR1 SEHNR and CDR2 FQNEAQ come from the germline V gene (reference sequence). Trimming shortened V by 2 bases and J by 3 bases, and 7 bases separated the two germline ends. The CDR3 DNA follows: TGTGCCAGCAGCTTAAGGGGGAAAGAGACCCAGTACTTC. Amino acids: CASSLRGKETQYF.

A few counts support this clonotype. This sequence joins TRBV20-1 and TRBJ2-7; 9 nucleotides agree with TRBD2. The CDR3 is 15 amino acids. Germline CDR1 DFQATT, CDR2 SNEGSKA (reference sequence). Trimming at V came to 5 bases and at J to 6 bases, leaving 14 bases not matched to a gene. The CDR3 sequence: CSAGAPRTSAAEQYF. The CDR3 nucleotides read TGCAGTGCTGGGGCCCCTCGGACTAGCGCTGCCGAGCAGTACTTC.

The sample holds a few counts of this clonotype. Here the CDR3 omits its conserved ending phenylalanine or tryptophan, so a read error is the likely source. The CDR3 spells CASSLEGPGKLFL. Written as DNA, the CDR3 is TGTGCCAGCAGTTTAGAGGGGCCTGGAAAACTGTTTCTT. The chain recombines TRBV28 with TRBJ1-4; D is possibly TRBD1 (5 bases). The CDR3 totals 13 residues. With 2 bases removed from V and 10 bases from J, the gap between germline ends came to 11 bases. The germline V gene encodes CDR1 MDHEN and CDR2 SYDVKM.

The chain combines TRBV7-9 with TRBJ1-2; D is ambiguous. Per the germline V gene, CDR1 is SEHNR and CDR2 is FQNEAQ (reference sequence). This CDR3 region has 16 residues. V lost 5 bases to trimming and J lost 2 bases, with 18 bases between them. The CDR3 DNA is TGTGCCAGCAGCGAGGAGGGAGTACGGGAGAACTATGGCTACACCTTC. Translation: CASSEEGVRENYGYTF.

CDR3 in DNA: TGTGCCATCAGTGAGGGGAGAGTGGGAAGCGGCTACACCTTC. Translated: CAISEGRVGSGYTF. V is TRBV10-3 and J is TRBJ1-2, with D uncertain. Germline values: CDR1 ENHRY, CDR2 SYGVKD. Trimming took 2 bases from V and 8 from J, leaving 15 bases between them. The CDR3 is 14 residues long.

This chain joins TRBV6-6 and TRBJ2-1; the D gene is possibly TRBD1 (5 bases). The J call may be mistaken, given a closer DNA end match to TRBJ2-7. Germline V gene data show CDR1 as MNHNY and CDR2 as SVGAGI (reference sequence). The CDR3 totals 13 residues. CDR3 amino acids: CASRGASSYEQYF. The CDR3 DNA reads as TGTGCCAGCAGAGGGGCCAGCTCCTACGAGCAGTACTTC.

V usage is TRBV6-5 and J usage is TRBJ2-5; TRBD1 agrees at 8 bases. Looked up from germline, CDR1 is MNHEY and CDR2 is SVGAGI. The CDR3 extends over 14 amino acids. With V trimmed by 6 bases and J by 7 bases, 10 bases remained unmatched. The CDR3 here is CASRPRTGTGTQYF. CDR3 DNA sequence: TGTGCCAGCAGACCAAGGACAGGGACCGGGACCCAGTACTTC.

As for this clonotype: At one end, the junction sequence differs from germline, possibly due to a read error. The chain carries TRBV12-3 or TRBV12-4 and TRBJ2-2, with a tentative D call TRBD2 (6 bases). This CDR3 is 15 amino acids long. CDR3 coding DNA: TGTGCCAGCAGTTTCCTCGTCGGGCCAGGCGGGGAGCTGCTTTTT. Its protein is CASSFLVGPGGELLF.

The V and J genes are TRBV27 and TRBJ2-3, with 8 bases that match TRBD2. Germline CDR1 is MNHEY and CDR2 is SMNVEV (reference sequence). CDR3 length equals 15 residues. V was pared by 2 bases and J by 0 bases, with 1 base of the junction left unmatched. CDR3: CASSLKRGSTDTQYF. DNA for the CDR3: TGTGCCAGCAGTTTAAAGCGGGGGAGCACAGATACGCAGTATTTT.

J is TRBJ2-3 and V is TRBV20-1, with D maybe TRBD2 (6 bases). Germline-derived CDR1 and CDR2 are DFQATT and SNEGSKA (reference sequence). This CDR3 is built from 13 residues. V dropped 4 bases and J dropped 2 bases, with 10 bases sitting between them. The CDR3 DNA reads as TGCAGTGCTACGAGCGGGTTCACAGATACGCAGTATTTT. This encodes CSATSGFTDTQYF.